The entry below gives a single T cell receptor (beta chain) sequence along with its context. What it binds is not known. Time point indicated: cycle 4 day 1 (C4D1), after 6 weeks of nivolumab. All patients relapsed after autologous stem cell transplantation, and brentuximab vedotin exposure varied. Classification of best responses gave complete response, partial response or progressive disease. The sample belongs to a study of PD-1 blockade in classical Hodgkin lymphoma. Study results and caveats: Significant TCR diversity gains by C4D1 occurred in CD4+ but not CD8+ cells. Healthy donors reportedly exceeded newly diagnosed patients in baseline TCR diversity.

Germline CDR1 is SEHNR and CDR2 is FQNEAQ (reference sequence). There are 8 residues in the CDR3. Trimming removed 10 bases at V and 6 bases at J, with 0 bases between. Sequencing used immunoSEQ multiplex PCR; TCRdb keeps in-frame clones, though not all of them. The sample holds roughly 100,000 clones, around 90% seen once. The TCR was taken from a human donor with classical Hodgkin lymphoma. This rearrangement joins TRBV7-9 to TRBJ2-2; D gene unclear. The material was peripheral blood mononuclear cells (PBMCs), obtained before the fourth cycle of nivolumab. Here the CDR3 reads CATGELFF. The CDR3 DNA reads TGTGCCACCGGGGAGCTGTTTTTT.